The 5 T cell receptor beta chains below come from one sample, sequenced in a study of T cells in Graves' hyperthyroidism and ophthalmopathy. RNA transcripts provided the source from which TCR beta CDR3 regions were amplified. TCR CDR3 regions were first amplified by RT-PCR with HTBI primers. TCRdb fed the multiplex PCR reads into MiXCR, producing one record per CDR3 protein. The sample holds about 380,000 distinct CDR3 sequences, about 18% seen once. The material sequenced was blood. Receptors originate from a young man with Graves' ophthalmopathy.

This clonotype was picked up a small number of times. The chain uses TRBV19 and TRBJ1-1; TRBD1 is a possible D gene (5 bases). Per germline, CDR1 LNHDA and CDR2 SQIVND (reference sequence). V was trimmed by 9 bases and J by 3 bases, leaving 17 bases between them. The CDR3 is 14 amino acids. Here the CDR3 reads CASGRGGGDTEAFF. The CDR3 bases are TGTGCCAGCGGCCGGGGGGGAGGGGACACTGAAGCTTTCTTT.

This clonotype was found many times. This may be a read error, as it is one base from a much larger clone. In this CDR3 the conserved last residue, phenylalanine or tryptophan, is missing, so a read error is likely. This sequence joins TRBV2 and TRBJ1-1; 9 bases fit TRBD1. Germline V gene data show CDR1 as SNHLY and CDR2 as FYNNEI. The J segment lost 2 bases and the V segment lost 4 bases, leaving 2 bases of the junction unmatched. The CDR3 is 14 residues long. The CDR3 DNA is TGTGCCAGCAGTGTACAGGGGGCCAACACTGAAGCTTTCCTT. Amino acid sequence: CASSVQGANTEAFL.

CDR3 region: CASSGGVQGYGYTF. The CDR3 DNA reads TGTGCCAGCAGCGGGGGGGTACAGGGGTATGGCTACACCTTC. The chain recombines TRBV7-9 with TRBJ1-2, with TRBD1 matching 7 bases. Germline-derived CDR1 and CDR2 are SEHNR and FQNEAQ (reference sequence). The CDR3 is made up of 14 amino acids. Germline trimming cut 5 bases from V and 5 bases from J; bases unmatched to any gene: 8.

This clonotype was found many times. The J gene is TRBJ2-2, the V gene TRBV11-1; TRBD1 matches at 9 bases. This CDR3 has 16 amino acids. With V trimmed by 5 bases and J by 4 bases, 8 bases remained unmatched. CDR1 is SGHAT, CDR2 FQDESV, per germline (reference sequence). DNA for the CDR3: TGTGCCAGCAGCCCAACGGGACAGGGAGTCACCGGGGAGCTGTTTTTT. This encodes CASSPTGQGVTGELFF.

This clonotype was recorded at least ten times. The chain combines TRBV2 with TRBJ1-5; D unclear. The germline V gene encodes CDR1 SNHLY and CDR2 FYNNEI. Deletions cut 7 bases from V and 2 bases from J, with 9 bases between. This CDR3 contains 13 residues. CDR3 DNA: TGTGCCAGCACAAGGGAGGGCAATCAGCCCCAGCATTTT. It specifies CASTREGNQPQHF. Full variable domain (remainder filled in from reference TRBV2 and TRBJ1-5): EPEVTQTPSHQVTQMGQEVILRCVPISNHLYFYWYRQILGQKVEFLVSFYNNEISEKSEIFDDQFSVERPDGSNFTLKIRSTKLEDSAMYFCASTREGNQPQHFGDGTRLSIL.